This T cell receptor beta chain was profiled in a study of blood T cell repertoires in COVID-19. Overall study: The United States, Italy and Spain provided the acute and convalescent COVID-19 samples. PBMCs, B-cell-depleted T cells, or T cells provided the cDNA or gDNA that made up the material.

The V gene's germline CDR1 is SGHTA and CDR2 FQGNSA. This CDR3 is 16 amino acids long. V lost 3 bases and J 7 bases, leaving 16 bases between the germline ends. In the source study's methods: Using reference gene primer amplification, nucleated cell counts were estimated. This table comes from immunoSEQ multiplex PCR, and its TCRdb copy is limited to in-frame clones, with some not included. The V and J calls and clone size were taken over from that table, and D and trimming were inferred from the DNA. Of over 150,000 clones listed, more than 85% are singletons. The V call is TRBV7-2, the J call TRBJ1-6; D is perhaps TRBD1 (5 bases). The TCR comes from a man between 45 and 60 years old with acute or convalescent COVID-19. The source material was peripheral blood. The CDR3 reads CASSLGLGPVNSPLHF. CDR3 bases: TGTGCCAGCAGCTTGGGGCTCGGACCGGTGAATTCACCCCTCCACTTT.